These T cell receptor beta chains were read from a single sample in a study of blood T cell repertoires in COVID-19. Only in-frame clones appear in the TCRdb table, and some are missing; sequencing was by immunoSEQ multiplex PCR. The sample lists under 250,000 clones; about nine tenths were seen once. Input material: peripheral blood. The receptors stem from a woman in her forties with acute or convalescent COVID-19. Both conserved end residues are part of each CDR3. A D gene is named only where the DNA matches it firmly. Rows may omit the clone size; those that give it use once, few, many or a size class.

>TRBD2|TRBV7-3|TRBJ2-5|.
CASSSGGRRGTETQYF
TGTGCCAGCAGCTCAGGAGGTCGGCGGGGGACAGAGACCCAGTACTTC
>.|TRBV11-2|TRBJ2-1|.
CASSFARDEQFF
TGTGCCAGCAGCTTCGCACGGGATGAGCAGTTCTTC
>TRBD1|TRBV25-1|TRBJ1-2|.
CASSASLDRGGSGYTF
TGTGCCAGCAGTGCTTCCCTGGACAGGGGAGGTTCTGGCTACACCTTC
>.|TRBV10-1|TRBJ2-1|.
CATQPGSNANEQFF
TGCGCCACCCAACCGGGATCAAATGCCAATGAGCAGTTCTTC
>TRBD1|TRBV14|TRBJ1-1|.
CASSQEWGLTGVTEAFF
TGTGCCAGCAGCCAAGAATGGGGCCTCACAGGGGTTACTGAAGCTTTCTTT
>.|TRBV5-8|TRBJ2-3|.
CASSSWQVTADTQYF
TGTGCCAGCAGCTCGTGGCAGGTGACCGCAGATACGCAGTATTTT
>.|TRBV7-6|TRBJ1-1|.
CASSLGEATEAFF
TGTGCCAGCAGCTTAGGTGAGGCCACTGAAGCTTTCTTT
>TRBD1|TRBV25-1|TRBJ2-5|once
CASSDWGDRGPQETQYF
TGTGCCAGCAGTGATTGGGGGGACAGGGGGCCCCAAGAGACCCAGTACTTC
>TRBD2|TRBV10-2|TRBJ2-2|.
CASAWGGKTGELFF
TGCGCCAGCGCGTGGGGGGGAAAGACCGGGGAGCTGTTTTTT
>TRBD2|TRBV4-1|TRBJ2-5|once
CASSLSGEETQYF
TGCGCCAGCAGCCTCAGCGGGGAAGAGACCCAGTACTTC
>.|TRBV4-1|TRBJ1-2|.
CASSQVTGSYGYTF
TGCGCCAGCAGCCAAGTCACAGGGAGCTATGGCTACACCTTC
>TRBD1|TRBV6-5|TRBJ1-4|.
CASRGTATNEKLFF
TGTGCCAGCAGGGGGACAGCAACTAATGAAAAACTGTTTTTT
>TRBD1|TRBV9|TRBJ1-3|.
CASSEGQSGNTIYF
TGTGCCAGCAGCGAGGGACAGTCTGGAAACACCATATATTTT
>.|TRBV7-2|TRBJ1-4|once
CASSSRLSEKLFF
TGTGCCAGCAGCTCTCGACTCTCTGAAAAACTGTTTTTT
>.|TRBV5-4|TRBJ1-2|.
CASSLDSYGYTF
TGTGCCAGCAGCTTAGATAGCTATGGCTACACCTTC
>.|TRBV29-1|TRBJ2-2|.
CSVAAGSSTGELFF
TGCAGCGTTGCTGCCGGGTCCAGCACCGGGGAGCTGTTTTTT
>TRBD1|TRBV5-1|TRBJ2-5|.
CASSLQGAQETQYF
TGCGCCAGCAGCTTGCAGGGGGCTCAAGAGACCCAGTACTTC